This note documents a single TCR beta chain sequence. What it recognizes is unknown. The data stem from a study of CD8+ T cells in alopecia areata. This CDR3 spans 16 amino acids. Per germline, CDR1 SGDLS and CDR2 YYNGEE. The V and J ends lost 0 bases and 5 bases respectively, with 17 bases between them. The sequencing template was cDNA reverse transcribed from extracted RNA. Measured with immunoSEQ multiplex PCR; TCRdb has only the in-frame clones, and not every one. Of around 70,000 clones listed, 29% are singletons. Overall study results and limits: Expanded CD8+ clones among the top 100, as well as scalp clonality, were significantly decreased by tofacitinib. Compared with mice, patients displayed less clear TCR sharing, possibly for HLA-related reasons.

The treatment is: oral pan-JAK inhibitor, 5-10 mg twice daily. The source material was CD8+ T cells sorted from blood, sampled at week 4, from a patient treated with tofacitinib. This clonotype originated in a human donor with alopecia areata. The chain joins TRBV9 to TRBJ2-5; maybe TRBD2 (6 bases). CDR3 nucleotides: TGTGCCAGCAGCGTAGTTCCCAACGGGAGCAGGGAGACCCAGTACTTC. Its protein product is CASSVVPNGSRETQYF.